This record concerns one T cell receptor (beta chain) sequence. Its target antigen remains unknown. Base quality data are lacking; no much larger clone is found one base away. The cohort was made up of 500 to 800 healthy bone marrow donors. At the time of sampling, every cohort member was nominally healthy, though immune exposures that went unrecorded were likely present. The donor was CMV seronegative and belonged to the group of roughly 330 seronegative cohort members. A peripheral blood sample was provided by each donor, and peripheral blood mononuclear cells were used for TCR beta sequencing. The Qiagen DNeasy Blood Extraction Kit was used to extract genomic DNA from the blood cell samples. This sample is drawn from a study of cytomegalovirus exposure and HLA in healthy donors (dated by TCRdb to 2016 to 2017). Study-wide context: According to an earlier analysis of 450 to 650 of the donors, roughly 180 million T cells yielded over 90 million unique TCR beta sequences and 276 Gb of sequence data. Approximately 310 gigabases of sequencing data and approximately 80 million unique TCR sequences were included in an early release covering around 650 HLA-typed donors. Of the 300 to 500 genotyped donors, over 80% were placed in the genetic ancestry cluster associated with self-reported Caucasian donors. The study was designed to test whether signatures of past pathogen exposure could be identified by cataloging public T cell receptors. Using immunosequencing, the study profiled T cell repertoires from 550 to 750 subjects and related those repertoires to cytomegalovirus serostatus. A separate validation cohort of roughly 130 different subjects was used in addition to the roughly 720-subject first cohort. High-throughput TCR immunosequencing, statistical association of individual TCRs with disease status, and machine learning were combined to predict cytomegalovirus infection status. To study patterns of TCR occurrence, a later analysis re-analyzed previously published TCR beta repertoires from around 660 donors and added high-resolution HLA genotyping. The later analysis used no new phenotypic data to find candidate immune exposures, relying instead on TCR beta sequences and their occurrence across donors. An earlier analysis of 587 of the donors used high-throughput TCR beta sequencing to judge whether each TCR beta V gene segment behaved as functional or pseudogenic. Donor age, sex, ethnicity and CMV serostatus were collected together with the repertoire data. In a later genetic analysis, genome-wide SNP genotypes for about three fifths of the roughly 670 donors were used, and that subset was treated as a discovery cohort. Every repertoire in the discovery cohort had been generated on one and the same sequencing platform. Both class I and class II loci were covered by HLA typing, at four-digit resolution. Typing coverage varied by locus: roughly 629-640 donors for A, B, C, DRB1 and DQB1; some 520 for DQA1; about 590 for DPA1; 450 to 480 for DPB1. Several DR-DQ haplotypes were treated as single units for association and clustering because of strong linkage in the cohort. Among around 400 genotyped donors of the cohort, an average of approximately 220,000 unique TCR beta nucleotide sequences was sequenced per donor, of which about 19% were non-productive. On the study overall, not on this receptor specifically: In a later analysis, HLA-associated TCR beta chains were found to be more clonally expanded and to have lower generation probabilities than equally common non-associated chains. When HLA alleles, especially DR and DQ, strongly co-occurred, attributing TCR associations to individual alleles was difficult. A few of the identified cytomegalovirus-associated TCR beta chains were confirmed in vitro to be specific for cytomegalovirus antigens. A cluster of highly shared sequence variants was judged likely to represent a technical artifact of the sequencing pipeline. HLA typing was unavailable for some donors at each locus, so association tests used only the typed subset. In a later analysis, most CMV-associated TCR beta chains were found to appear HLA-restricted, with HLA associations seemingly driven largely by CMV exposure. The study gave a list of 150 to 200 TCR beta chains associated with cytomegalovirus. Sequencing depth was assumed to be roughly uniform across donors in the presence/absence analyses, though that assumption may not hold. Linkage disequilibrium might explain the correlated functional status among segregating V segments, but an unknown experimental factor could not be excluded. Some IMGT-functional V segments, including TRBV6-2 and TRBV6-3, could not be told apart with the 87-base-pair reads, so those segments were excluded. Specific HLA alleles were associated with roughly 17,000 TCR beta sequences at a false discovery rate of 0.05 in a later analysis. In a later genetic analysis, fewer N-insertions in productive TCRs were reported among donors in an Asian-associated ancestry cluster than the roughly 640-donor mean. The authors suggested that the approach could potentially be extended to other disease states and immunological phenotypes. A further reported finding was that TCR beta sequences accurately predicted the HLA-A and HLA-B alleles for most subjects in the first cohort. The only immune exposure information available for the cohort was CMV serostatus. A later genetic analysis associated a missense DCLRE1C variant with V-gene and J-gene trimming of TCR beta chains, and an independent cohort replicated the association. Because counts were too low, seventeen rarely observed V segments, including chromosome 9 orphons, were left out of the earlier analysis of 500 to 650 of the donors. The cohort was sequenced for TCR beta chains only, and without alpha or paired-chain data the features that could be detected were limited. Several of the top co-occurrence clusters appeared to be linked to parvovirus B19, influenza, CMV and Epstein-Barr virus, according to a later analysis. Most TCR sequences were seen in very few donors, while some public TCRs were found in many individuals. Broadly in line with IMGT annotations, most TCR beta V segments showed up in productive rearrangements about 87% or about 30% of the time in an earlier analysis of approximately 600 of the donors. A later analysis found that TCR association rates varied across HLA loci, with DRB1 alleles showing the most associated TCRs and HLA-C alleles the fewest. The classifier was reported to diagnose cytomegalovirus status with high specificity and sensitivity in both the original and validation cohorts.

Library method: the immunoSEQ multiplex PCR assay. A mixture of 60 forward primers for TCR Vbeta segments and 13 reverse primers for TCR Jbeta segments was used in the multiplex PCR. The CDR3 region of rearranged TCR beta genes was amplified from genomic DNA with a multiplex PCR assay. Amplified TCR beta libraries were sequenced as 87-base-pair reads on the Illumina HiSeq System. On the authors' methods: A later analysis counted tens of millions of unique TCR beta chains across the 666 repertoires, and 10 million to 12 million of these chains were shared by at least two donors. A nearest-neighbor algorithm error-corrected the raw reads and collapsed the reads into unique sequences, merging closely related sequences to remove PCR and sequencing errors. CDR3 sequences were aligned to IMGT reference sequences to assign V, D and J gene segments. Each retained sequence needed at least a six-nucleotide match to both a V gene segment and a J gene segment. Rearrangements were called productive when the CDR3 lacked stop codons and stayed in frame with V and J; all others were non-productive. Following IMGT convention, CDR3 was defined as the stretch from the second conserved V-encoded cysteine up to the conserved J-encoded phenylalanine. Sequences without an unambiguous match to a single V gene segment were excluded from the earlier analysis of about 600 of the donors. In an earlier analysis of around 600 of the donors, V segments were called functional above 56.7% productive rearrangements and were called segregating when the between-donor standard deviation exceeded 5%. A statistical classification framework was developed to diagnose cytomegalovirus status using the catalog of TCR beta chain sequences. In a later analysis, V and J genes were assigned by comparing TCR nucleotide sequences against IMGT/GENE-DB human TR gene sequences. Using the TCRdist pipeline, a later analysis assigned CDR3 sequences along with most-parsimonious VDJ recombination scenarios. A later analysis defined each TCR beta chain by its CDR3 amino acid sequence plus V-gene family, and excluded reads lacking a unique V-gene family. To address suspected cross-contamination and a sequencing artifact, a later analysis removed around 590 highly shared, low-generation-probability nucleotide sequences. A later analysis calculated a clonal expansion index for each public chain from normalized within-repertoire ranks of inferred template counts. A later analysis computed generation probabilities with a VDJ recombination model fitted to out-of-frame rearrangements, and checked the results against IGoR. In a later analysis, hypergeometric tests were used to score TCR-TCR, TCR-HLA and TCR-CMV co-occurrence, with a repertoire-size bias correction applied to TCR pairs. To estimate false discovery rates, a later analysis permuted the HLA or CMV assignments 20 times. In a later analysis, co-occurring TCRs were grouped using DBSCAN, and TCRdist sequence similarity was added for clustering within HLA-allele-positive subsets. For co-occurrence clustering, repertoires with fewer than 30,000 or more than 120,000 public chains were excluded, along with roughly five repertoires with anomalous nucleotide sharing. The source is immuneACCESS, and TCRdb retained only in-frame sequences with V and J called. Part of the clones is not carried over; for the studies checked, unresolved V genes explain less than half of this, and the remainder is unexplained. V, J and clone size derive from that table, while D and trimming were established from the DNA sequence. This sample comprises 100,000 to 150,000 clones, 76% of them detected only once. The ten largest make up 1.9% of the sample.

V lost 5 bases and J lost 2 bases; the stretch between them is 10 bases long. From the cysteine through the phenylalanine, the CDR3 covers 14 amino acids. The kept DNA is CDR3 alone, 42 bases in frame from the first base. CDR1 SGHVS and CDR2 FNYEAQ are derived from the germline V gene. The chain links TRBV7-6 with TRBJ2-1; no confident D gene assignment can be made. The source material was PBMCs. This receptor was identified in a man aged 50 to 60 in good health and CMV-seronegative. Here is the DNA: TGTGCCAGCAGCCTGACAAGCACCTACAATGAGCAGTTCTTC. It encodes CASSLTSTYNEQFF.